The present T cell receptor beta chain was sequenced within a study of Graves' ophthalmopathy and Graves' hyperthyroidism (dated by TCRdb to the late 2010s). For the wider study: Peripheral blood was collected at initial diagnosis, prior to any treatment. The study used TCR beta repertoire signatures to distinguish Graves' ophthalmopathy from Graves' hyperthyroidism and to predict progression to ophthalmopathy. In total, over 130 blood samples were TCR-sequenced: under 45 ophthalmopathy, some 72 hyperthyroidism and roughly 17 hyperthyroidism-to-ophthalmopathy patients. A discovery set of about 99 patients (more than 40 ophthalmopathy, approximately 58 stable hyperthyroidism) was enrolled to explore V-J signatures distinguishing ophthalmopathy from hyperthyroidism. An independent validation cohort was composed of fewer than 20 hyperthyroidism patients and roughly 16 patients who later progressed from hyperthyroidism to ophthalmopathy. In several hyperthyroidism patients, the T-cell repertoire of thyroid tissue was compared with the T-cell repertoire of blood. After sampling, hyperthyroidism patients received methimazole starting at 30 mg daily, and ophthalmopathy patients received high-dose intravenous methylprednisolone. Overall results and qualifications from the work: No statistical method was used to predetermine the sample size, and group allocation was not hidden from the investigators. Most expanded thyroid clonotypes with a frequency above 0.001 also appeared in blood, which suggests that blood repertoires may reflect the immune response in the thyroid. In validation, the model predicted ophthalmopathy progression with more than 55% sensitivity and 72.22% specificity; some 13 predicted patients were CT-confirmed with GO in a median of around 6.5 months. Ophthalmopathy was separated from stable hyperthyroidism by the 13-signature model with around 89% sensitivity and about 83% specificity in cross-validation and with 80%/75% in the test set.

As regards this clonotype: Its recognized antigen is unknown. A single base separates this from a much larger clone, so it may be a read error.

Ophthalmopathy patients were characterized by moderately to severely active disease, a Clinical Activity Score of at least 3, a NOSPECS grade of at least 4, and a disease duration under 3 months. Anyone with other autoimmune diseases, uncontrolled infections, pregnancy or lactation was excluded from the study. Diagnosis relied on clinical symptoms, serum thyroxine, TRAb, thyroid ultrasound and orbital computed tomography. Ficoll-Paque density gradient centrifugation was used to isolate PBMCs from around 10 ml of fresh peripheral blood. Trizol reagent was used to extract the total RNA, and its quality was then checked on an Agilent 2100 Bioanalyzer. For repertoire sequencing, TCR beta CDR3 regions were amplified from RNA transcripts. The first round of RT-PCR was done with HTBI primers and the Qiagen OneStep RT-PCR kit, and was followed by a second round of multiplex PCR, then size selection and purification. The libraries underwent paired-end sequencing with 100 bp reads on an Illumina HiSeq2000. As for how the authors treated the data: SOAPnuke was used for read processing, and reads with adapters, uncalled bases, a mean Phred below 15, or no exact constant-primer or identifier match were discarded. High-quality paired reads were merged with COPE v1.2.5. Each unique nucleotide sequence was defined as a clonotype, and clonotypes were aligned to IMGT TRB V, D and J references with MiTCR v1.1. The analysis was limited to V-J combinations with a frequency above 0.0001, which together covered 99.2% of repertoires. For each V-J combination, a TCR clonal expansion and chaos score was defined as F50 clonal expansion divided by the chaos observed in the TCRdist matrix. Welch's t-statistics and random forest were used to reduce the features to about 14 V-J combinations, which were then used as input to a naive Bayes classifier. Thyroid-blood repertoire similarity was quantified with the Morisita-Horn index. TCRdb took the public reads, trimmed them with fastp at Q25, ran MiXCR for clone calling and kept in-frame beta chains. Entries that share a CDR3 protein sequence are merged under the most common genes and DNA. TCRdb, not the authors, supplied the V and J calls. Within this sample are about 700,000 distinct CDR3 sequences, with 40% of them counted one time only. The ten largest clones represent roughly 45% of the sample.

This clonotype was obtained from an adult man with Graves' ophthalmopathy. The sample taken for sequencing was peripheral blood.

The DNA sequence is as follows: TGTGCCATCAGTGAGTCGAACACCGGGACAGGGGGCGCTTTGGAAAAACTGTTTTTT. This encodes CAISESNTGTGGALEKLFF. The chain is encoded by TRBV10-3 joined to TRBJ1-4, and 12 bases in between align with TRBD1. Counted from cysteine to phenylalanine, this CDR3 has 19 amino acids. Here the CDR3 DNA is all that survives: 57 bases in frame from base 1. Trimmed from V: 0 bases; trimmed from J: 8 bases; junction bases lacking a gene match: 13. In the germline V gene, CDR1 corresponds to ENHRY and CDR2 to SYGVKD.